This T cell receptor (beta chain) originates from a study of T cell changes during pregnancy in multiple sclerosis. Sequenced by immunoSEQ multiplex PCR; TCRdb stores in-frame clones only, minus some. The sample holds about 100,000 clones, just over 90% seen once. This TCR was sampled from a female donor in good health, enrolled as a control in a pregnancy study. The source material was peripheral blood, sampled in the second trimester of pregnancy.

The CDR3 DNA sequence: TGTGCCAGTAGTATAGAGGGTGGCAGGGGCCCCTATAGCAATCAGCCCCAGCATTTT. Protein product: CASSIEGGRGPYSNQPQHF. The V call is TRBV19, the J call TRBJ1-5; perhaps TRBD1 as D (6 bases). Germline-derived CDR1 and CDR2 are LNHDA and SQIVND (reference sequence). The CDR3 runs to 19 residues. Trimming left V 0 bases short and J 0 bases short, with 18 bases between.